This TCR beta chain came from a study of blood T cell repertoires in COVID-19. Study-level background: Spain, Italy and the United States supplied samples that represented acute and convalescent COVID-19. PBMCs, B-cell-depleted T cells, or T cells were the source of the cDNA or gDNA that made up the material.

Trimming stripped 6 bases from V and 1 base from J, with 9 bases between. Germline V gene data show CDR1 as SNHLY and CDR2 as FYNNEI. The CDR3 length is 13 residues. As originally analysed: How many nucleated cells were present was estimated from reference gene primer amplification. Sequencing was performed with immunoSEQ multiplex PCR; in TCRdb, only in-frame clones are kept and a portion is missing. Clone size and V and J calls were adopted from that table, with D and trimming inferred from the DNA. This sample yields 99,000 or so clones, of which about 75% are seen a single time; just under 20% belongs to the top ten.

Sequenced material: peripheral blood. The sequence was collected from a woman aged 70-85 years with acute or convalescent COVID-19. The chain links TRBV2 to TRBJ1-1; D unclear. The CDR3 loop is CASSQSPNTEAFF. CDR3 nucleotide sequence: TGTGCCAGCAGCCAGTCGCCGAACACTGAAGCTTTCTTT.